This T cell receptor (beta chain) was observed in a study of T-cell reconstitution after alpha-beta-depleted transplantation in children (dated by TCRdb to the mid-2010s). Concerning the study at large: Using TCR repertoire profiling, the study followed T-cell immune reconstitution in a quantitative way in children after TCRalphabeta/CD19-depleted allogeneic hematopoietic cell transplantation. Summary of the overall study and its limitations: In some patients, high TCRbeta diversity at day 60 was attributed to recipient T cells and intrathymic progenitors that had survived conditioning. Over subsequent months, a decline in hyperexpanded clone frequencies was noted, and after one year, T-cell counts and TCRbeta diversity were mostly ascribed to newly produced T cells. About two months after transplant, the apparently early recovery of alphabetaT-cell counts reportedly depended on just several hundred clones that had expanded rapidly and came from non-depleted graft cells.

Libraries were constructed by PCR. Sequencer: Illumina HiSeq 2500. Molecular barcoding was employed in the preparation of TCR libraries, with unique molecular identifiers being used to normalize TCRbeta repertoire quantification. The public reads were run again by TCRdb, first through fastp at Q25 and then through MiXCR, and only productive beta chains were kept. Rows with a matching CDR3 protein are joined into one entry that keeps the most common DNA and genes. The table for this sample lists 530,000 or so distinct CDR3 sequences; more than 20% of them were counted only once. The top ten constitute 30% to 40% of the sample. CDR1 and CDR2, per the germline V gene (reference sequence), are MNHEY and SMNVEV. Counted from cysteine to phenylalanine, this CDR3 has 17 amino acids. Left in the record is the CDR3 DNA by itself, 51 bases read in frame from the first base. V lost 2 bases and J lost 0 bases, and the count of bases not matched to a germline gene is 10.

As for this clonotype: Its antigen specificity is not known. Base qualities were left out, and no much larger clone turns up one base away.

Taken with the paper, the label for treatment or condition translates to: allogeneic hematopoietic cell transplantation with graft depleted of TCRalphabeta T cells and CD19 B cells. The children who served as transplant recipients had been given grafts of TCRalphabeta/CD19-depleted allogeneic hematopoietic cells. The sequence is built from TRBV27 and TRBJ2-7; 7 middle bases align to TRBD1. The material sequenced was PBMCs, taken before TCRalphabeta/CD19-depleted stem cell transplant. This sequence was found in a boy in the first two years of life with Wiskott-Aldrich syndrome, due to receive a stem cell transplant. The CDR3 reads CASSLTYRGANSYEQYF. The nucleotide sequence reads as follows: TGTGCCAGCAGTTTAACCTACAGGGGCGCTAACTCCTACGAGCAGTACTTC.